This is a list of T cell receptor beta chains from one sample in a study of blood T cells in healthy people across ages. Using its own MiXCR run on the 5' RACE reads, TCRdb lists one record per CDR3 protein. The sample holds 650,000 to 950,000 distinct CDR3 sequences, approximately 44% seen once. Sequencing was carried out using blood. The receptor source for this set is a man aged 55 to 70 in good health. The CDR3 runs from the conserved cysteine through the conserved F or W. The order of the fields is V gene, J gene, D gene, CDR3 length, CDR3 protein. D genes are given only for firm matches.

>TRBV6-1|TRBJ2-5|TRBD2|13
CAGTGTREETQYF
>TRBV5-1|TRBJ2-3|.|15
CASRTDSPGTDTQYF
>TRBV20-1|TRBJ2-7|.|12
CSAKDRYYEQYF
>TRBV2|TRBJ1-6|.|13
CASRETDGSPLHF
>TRBV9|TRBJ1-5|.|17
CASSVGLGEGWDWPQHF
>TRBV18|TRBJ2-1|TRBD1|16
CASSTTGTGSYNEQFF
>TRBV7-2|TRBJ1-2|.|13
CASSVAVHRAYTF
>TRBV6-5|TRBJ2-7|TRBD2|16
CASRPLAGGRSYEQYF
>TRBV4-3|TRBJ1-1|TRBD1|14
CASSQDRSGGIAFF
>TRBV2|TRBJ1-4|TRBD1|16
CASMNRTGDFNEKLFF
>TRBV6-2/TRBV6-3|TRBJ2-5|.|15
CVSSDGTLRRETQYF
>TRBV9|TRBJ2-6|.|16
CASSVGDSSGANVLTF
>TRBV7-2|TRBJ1-2|.|16
CASSTREGPSLYGYTF
>TRBV20-1|TRBJ2-7|.|13
CSAGAGTNYEQYF
>TRBV28|TRBJ1-6|TRBD1|15
CASSFQGAYNSPLHF
>TRBV5-1|TRBJ2-5|.|16
CASSRWQSPDQETQYF
>TRBV25-1|TRBJ1-1|TRBD1|16
CASSEYSGQGVTEAFF
>TRBV21-1|TRBJ2-1|.|18
CASSRPKLAGVFYNEQFF
>TRBV4-3|TRBJ1-5|.|14
CASSQDKGLGPQHF
>TRBV5-6|TRBJ2-7|TRBD2|15
CASSSGLTYLHEQYF
>TRBV11-1|TRBJ1-2|.|15
CASSLSGGSDYGYTF
>TRBV6-5|.|TRBD2|16
CASSPRDGRGGQTQYF
>TRBV7-9|TRBJ2-1|.|12
CASSFKHDEQFF
>TRBV6-5|TRBJ1-6|.|13
CASSYSGNSPLHF
>TRBV14|TRBJ1-2|.|16
CASSQFRDITNYGYTF
>TRBV7-3|TRBJ2-2|.|13
CASSSGGGGELFF
>TRBV20-1|TRBJ1-1|TRBD1|16
CSARDAGQGGGTEAFF
>TRBV28|TRBJ2-2|.|12
CASSSVTGELFF